This T cell receptor beta chain emerged from a study of blood T cells in healthy people across ages. Sample-barcoded 5' priming and a J-beta primer mix drove a second PCR of about 6 to 12 cycles. TCRdb re-derived calls from the 5' RACE reads in MiXCR, one entry per CDR3 protein. This repertoire shows hundreds of thousands of distinct CDR3 sequences, 40% to 65% found once; its top ten account for roughly 13%. V gave up 6 bases and J gave up 7 bases, with 15 bases separating them. The CDR3 is made up of 13 amino acids. V usage is TRBV12-3 or TRBV12-4 and J usage is TRBJ2-5; D unresolved. This clonotype was obtained from a woman of 80 years or more in good health. Sequencing was performed on blood. The CDR3 loop reads CASRSARPRTQYF. CDR3 DNA: TGTGCCAGCAGATCCGCACGGCCGCGGACCCAGTACTTC.